Listed here is a single TCR beta chain. The antigen is not known. Measured with immunoSEQ multiplex PCR; TCRdb has only the in-frame clones, and not every one. This sample has about 29,000 clones; around 83% occur once, and the top ten carry approximately 0.094%. These data come from a study of regulatory dendritic cells for organ transplantation. General study points: Of resting T cell subsets, memory CD8+ had the most alloreactive clonotypes. Mature dendritic cells appeared to drive more memory CD8+ clonal expansion than regulatory ones.

CD4+ or CD8+ T cells were sorted as naive CD45RA+ or memory CD45RO+. Specimen: naive CD4+ T cells from blood. As for subset: CD45RA+ naive T cells. The TCR originated in a human donor in good health.

The CDR3 region is CASSREQGPHTEKLFF. The DNA for the CDR3 is TGTGCCAGCAGTCGGGAACAGGGTCCTCACACTGAAAAACTGTTTTTT. The chain recombines TRBV9 with TRBJ1-4, with D perhaps matching TRBD1 (6 bases). The V gene lost 5 bases and the J gene lost 7 bases, with 21 bases spanning the gap. The CDR3 spans 16 residues. Germline values: CDR1 SGDLS, CDR2 YYNGEE.